Shown below are 15 T cell receptor beta chains from a single sample sequenced in a study of sequential checkpoint blockade in melanoma. Treatment here: randomized to nivolumab then ipilimumab (arm A) or the reverse (arm B). TCRdb's copy holds only in-frame clones and misses some; the assay was immunoSEQ multiplex PCR. The sample shows 15,000 to 20,000 clones, approximately 60% of them seen only once. Sequenced here: CD8+ T cells sorted from blood (inferred from file names), sampled from a patient given nivolumab and ipilimumab in sequence. These TCRs come from a human donor with melanoma.

V and J are TRBV5-5 and TRBJ1-2; 10 bases agree with TRBD1. The germline gives CDR1 SGHKS, CDR2 YYEKEE (reference sequence). The CDR3 length is 14 residues. V shed 4 bases and J 8 bases; nucleotides not matched to a gene: 8. The CDR3 spells CASSAYGTGDGYTF. The CDR3 nucleotides are TGTGCCAGCAGCGCATATGGGACAGGGGACGGCTACACCTTC.

This clone was counted only a few times. The CDR3 loop is CASSRLYNEQFF. The DNA for the CDR3 is TGCGCCAGCAGCCGTCTATACAATGAGCAGTTCTTC. V and J are TRBV4-1 and TRBJ2-1; D gene ambiguous. Trimming stripped 4 bases from V and 4 bases from J, with 5 bases between. Germline CDR1 reads MGHRA; CDR2 reads YSYEKL. CDR3 length equals 12 residues.

The chain combines TRBV29-1 with TRBJ2-3; D remains unclear. The length of the CDR3 is 13 residues. In germline, CDR1 is SQVTM, CDR2 ANQGSEA. V was pared by 4 bases and J by 0 bases, with 8 bases between. CDR3 sequence reads: CSVGLTSTDTQYF. Written as DNA, the CDR3 is TGCAGCGTTGGTCTCACTAGCACAGATACGCAGTATTTT.

The chain uses TRBV5-6 and TRBJ1-2; D gene uncertain. Per the germline V gene, CDR1 is SGHDT and CDR2 is YYEEEE. The CDR3 sequence is 15 residues long. V was clipped by 0 bases and J by 3 bases, with 12 bases between them. CDR3 nucleotide sequence: TGTGCCAGCAGCTTGGGGCTAGGTGTCGACTATGGCTACACCTTC. Encoded protein: CASSLGLGVDYGYTF.

The chain uses TRBV11-2 and TRBJ1-2; the D gene is possibly TRBD1 (6 bases). Trimming shortened V by 1 base and J by 0 bases, and 18 bases separated the two germline ends. There are 18 residues in the CDR3. Germline CDR1 is SGHAT and CDR2 is FQNNGV. CDR3 nucleotide sequence: TGTGCCAGCAGCTTAGGCTTTAGTGGAACAGGGTCTAACTATGGCTACACCTTC. Translated: CASSLGFSGTGSNYGYTF.

V is TRBV6-4 and J is TRBJ2-6; maybe TRBD1 (6 bases). Germline CDR1 and CDR2: MRHNA and SNTAGT. The CDR3 covers 15 residues. The V end was cut by 5 bases, the J end by 1 base, with 9 bases between. The DNA of the CDR3 is TGTGCCAGCAGTAACAGGGTTTCTGGGGCCAACGTCCTGACTTTC. Translation: CASSNRVSGANVLTF.

This clone was found a few times. This rearrangement joins TRBV2 to TRBJ1-4; 8 bases align to TRBD1. The CDR3 totals 15 residues. CDR1 and CDR2 from the germline V gene are SNHLY and FYNNEI. The junction had 6 bases not matched to a gene; V was cut back by 1 base and J by 8 bases. The CDR3: CASSEEDREDEKLFF. CDR3 DNA: TGTGCCAGCAGTGAAGAGGACAGGGAAGACGAAAAACTGTTTTTT. Full variable domain (outside the CDR3, taken from reference TRBV2 and TRBJ1-4): EPEVTQTPSHQVTQMGQEVILRCVPISNHLYFYWYRQILGQKVEFLVSFYNNEISEKSEIFDDQFSVERPDGSNFTLKIRSTKLEDSAMYFCASSEEDREDEKLFFGSGTQLSVL.

DNA for the CDR3: TGTGCCATCAGTGAGTGGACAGGCCCCAAAAACATTCAGTACTTC. Translated: CAISEWTGPKNIQYF. The chain employs TRBV10-3 and TRBJ2-4, with TRBD1 matching over 7 bases. The germline V gene encodes CDR1 ENHRY and CDR2 SYGVKD. J lost 2 bases, V lost 1 base, and 2 bases had no gene match. This CDR3 spans 15 amino acids.

This clone appeared a few times. The chain recombines TRBV6-6 with TRBJ1-1, with 7 bases matching TRBD1. Looked up from germline, CDR1 is MNHNY and CDR2 is SVGAGI (reference sequence). The CDR3 is made up of 15 amino acids. V dropped 5 bases and J dropped 1; count of bases not matched to a gene: 7. This chain's CDR3 is CASSTPQGRNTEAFF. CDR3 nucleotide sequence: TGTGCCAGCAGTACGCCACAGGGGCGGAACACTGAAGCTTTCTTT.

The V call is TRBV27, the J call TRBJ2-1; 7 bases align to TRBD1. This CDR3 contains 16 residues. Losses at the gene ends were 0 bases for V and 2 bases for J; bases not matched to a gene: 4. From germline, CDR1 is MNHEY and CDR2 SMNVEV (reference sequence). CDR3 region: CASSLSGTAAYNEQFF. DNA for the CDR3: TGTGCCAGCAGTTTATCCGGGACAGCAGCCTACAATGAGCAGTTCTTC.

The rearrangement uses TRBV5-1 and TRBJ2-3; D is perhaps TRBD2 (5 bases). In germline, CDR1 is SGHRS, CDR2 YFSETQ. The CDR3 has 17 residues. Trimming removed 0 bases from V and 5 bases from J, with 19 bases in between. The CDR3 region is CASSLAGVGQEKDTQYF. CDR3 nucleotide sequence: TGCGCCAGCAGCTTGGCCGGGGTAGGGCAGGAGAAAGATACGCAGTATTTT.

The V and J genes are TRBV7-6 and TRBJ2-2; D might be TRBD2 (5 bases). Trimming shortened V by 5 bases and J by 3 bases, and 16 bases separated the two germline ends. Germline V gene data show CDR1 as SGHVS and CDR2 as FNYEAQ. There are 16 residues in the CDR3. The DNA of the CDR3 is TGTGCCAGCAGCCCCCGGGAATTCTCCTACACCGGGGAGCTGTTTTTT. Encoded protein: CASSPREFSYTGELFF.

V gene TRBV5-1 combines with J gene TRBJ2-1, with 10 bases aligning to TRBD2. CDR1 is SGHRS, CDR2 YFSETQ, per germline. The CDR3 spans 19 residues. The junction had 22 bases not matched to a gene; V was cut back by 5 bases and J by 8 bases. The CDR3 sequence: CASSLMGLAGAYRKDEQFF. The CDR3 DNA reads TGCGCCAGCAGTCTTATGGGTCTAGCGGGGGCCTACCGCAAAGATGAGCAGTTCTTC.

V gene TRBV30 combines with J gene TRBJ1-2, with 7 bases lining up with TRBD1. Germline V lookup: CDR1 GTSNPN, CDR2 SVGIG (reference sequence). The CDR3 extends over 15 amino acids. The trim removed 1 base at V and 4 bases at J, leaving 9 bases unmatched. CDR3 DNA sequence: TGTGCCTGGAGTGGGGGCAGGGGGAACCCCTATGGCTACACCTTC. The encoded protein is CAWSGGRGNPYGYTF.

This clone has a handful of counts. The chain combines TRBV10-2 with TRBJ1-5, with unresolved D. The CDR3 runs 15 residues. The germline V and J ends were trimmed by 3 bases and 2 bases, with 11 bases remaining between them. Looked up from germline, CDR1 is WSHSY and CDR2 is SAAADI. The CDR3 loop is CASSDENQGNQPQHF. The CDR3 DNA sequence: TGCGCCAGCAGTGATGAGAACCAGGGCAATCAGCCCCAGCATTTT.